The next 5 T cell receptor beta chains were all read from a single sample in a study of Graves' ophthalmopathy and Graves' hyperthyroidism. RNA transcripts served as template for amplifying TCR beta CDR3 sequences. RT-PCR was first run with HTBI primers, then multiplex PCR in a second round. In TCRdb, the multiplex PCR reads were re-called with MiXCR into one record per CDR3 protein. Here the sample spans around 600,000 distinct CDR3 sequences, under 50% being singletons. The specimen sequenced was peripheral blood. Receptors were obtained from an adult man with Graves' ophthalmopathy.

In its sample, this clonotype was seen many times. The gene calls are TRBV10-3 and TRBJ1-6; D unclear. CDR3 length: 14 residues. Trimming took off 10 bases at V and 9 bases at J, with 19 bases between the two ends. CDR1 and CDR2 from the germline V gene are ENHRY and SYGVKD. CDR3 nucleotides: TGTGCCAGCACCCTCGGAAGCCACGGTTCACCCCTCCACTTT. This translates into CASTLGSHGSPLHF.

The sample holds a few counts of this clonotype. The J gene is TRBJ2-5, the V gene TRBV6-1; 7 bases map to TRBD1. The junction had 7 bases not matched to a gene; V was cut back by 1 base and J by 5 bases. Germline V gives CDR1 MNHNS, CDR2 SASEGT. The CDR3 consists of 15 residues. The DNA of the CDR3 is TGTGCCAGCAGTGAAGGGACAGGACCTGGGGAGACCCAGTACTTC. It specifies CASSEGTGPGETQYF.

The chain recombines TRBV19 with TRBJ2-3; 9 positions match TRBD1. V shed 7 bases and J 0 bases; nucleotides not matched to a gene: 5. The CDR3 consists of 15 residues. CDR1 is LNHDA, CDR2 SQIVND, per germline (reference sequence). The CDR3 sequence is CASTLQGASTDTQYF. DNA for the CDR3: TGTGCCAGTACCTTACAGGGGGCTAGCACAGATACGCAGTATTTT.

Details on this clonotype: One end of the junction does not line up with germline, which may come from a read error. In DNA form, the CDR3 reads TGTACCAGCAGTTATGGCGGGACAGCCTCCTACGAGCAGTACTTC. Its protein is CTSSYGGTASYEQYF. This rearrangement joins TRBV6-6 to TRBJ2-7; maybe TRBD1 (7 bases). The CDR3 runs 15 residues. Germline V gene data show CDR1 as MNHNY and CDR2 as SVGAGI (reference sequence).

This clonotype has ten or more counts. This chain uses TRBV24-1 with TRBJ2-7; D is possibly TRBD2 (7 bases). The CDR3 is made up of 17 amino acids. V dropped 2 bases and J dropped 3 bases, with 19 bases sitting between them. CDR1 KGHDR and CDR2 SFDVKD come from the germline V gene. The CDR3 reads CATSDSRALGGRYEQYF. The CDR3 DNA is TGTGCCACCAGTGATTCCCGGGCCTTGGGGGGGCGCTACGAGCAGTACTTC.